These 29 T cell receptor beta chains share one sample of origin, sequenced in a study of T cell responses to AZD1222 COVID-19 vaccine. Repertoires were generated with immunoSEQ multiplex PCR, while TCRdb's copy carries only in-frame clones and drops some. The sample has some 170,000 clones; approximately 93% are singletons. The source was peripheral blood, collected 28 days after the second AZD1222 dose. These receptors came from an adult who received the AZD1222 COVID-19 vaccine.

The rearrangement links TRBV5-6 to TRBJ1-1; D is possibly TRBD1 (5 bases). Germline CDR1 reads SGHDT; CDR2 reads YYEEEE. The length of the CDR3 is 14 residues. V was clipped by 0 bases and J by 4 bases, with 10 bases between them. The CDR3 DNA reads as TGTGCCAGCAGCTTGGGACAGCGGCCCACTGAAGCTTTCTTT. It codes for CASSLGQRPTEAFF. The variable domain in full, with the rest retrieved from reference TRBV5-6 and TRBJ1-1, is DAGVTQSPTHLIKTRGQQVTLRCSPKSGHDTVSWYQQALGQGPQFIFQYYEEEERQRGNFPDRFSGHQFPNYSSELNVNALLLGDSALYLCASSLGQRPTEAFFGQGTRLTVV.

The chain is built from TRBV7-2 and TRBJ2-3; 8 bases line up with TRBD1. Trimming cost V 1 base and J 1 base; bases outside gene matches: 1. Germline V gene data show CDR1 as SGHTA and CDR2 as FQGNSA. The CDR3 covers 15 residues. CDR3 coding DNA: TGTGCCAGCAGCTTAGTGACAGGGGGCACAGATACGCAGTATTTT. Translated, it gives CASSLVTGGTDTQYF.

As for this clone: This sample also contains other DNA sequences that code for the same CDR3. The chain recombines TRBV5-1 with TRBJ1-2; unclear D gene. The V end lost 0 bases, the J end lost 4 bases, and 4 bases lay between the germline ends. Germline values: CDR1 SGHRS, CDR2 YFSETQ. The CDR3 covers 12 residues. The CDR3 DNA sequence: TGCGCCAGCAGCTTGGAAGGCTATGGCTACACCTTC. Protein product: CASSLEGYGYTF.

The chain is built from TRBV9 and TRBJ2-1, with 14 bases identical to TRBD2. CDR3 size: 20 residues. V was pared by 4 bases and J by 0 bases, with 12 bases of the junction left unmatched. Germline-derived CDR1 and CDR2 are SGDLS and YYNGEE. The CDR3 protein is CASSPTGLAGDLPSYNEQFF. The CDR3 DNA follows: TGTGCCAGCAGCCCGACGGGACTAGCGGGAGATCTCCCCTCCTACAATGAGCAGTTCTTC.

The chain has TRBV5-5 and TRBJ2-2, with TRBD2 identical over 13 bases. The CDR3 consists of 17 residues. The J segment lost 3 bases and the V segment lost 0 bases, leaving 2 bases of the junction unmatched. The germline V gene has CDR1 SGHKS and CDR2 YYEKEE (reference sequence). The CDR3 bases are TGTGCCAGCAGCTTGGTACTAGCGGGAGGGGACACCGGGGAGCTGTTTTTT. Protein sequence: CASSLVLAGGDTGELFF.

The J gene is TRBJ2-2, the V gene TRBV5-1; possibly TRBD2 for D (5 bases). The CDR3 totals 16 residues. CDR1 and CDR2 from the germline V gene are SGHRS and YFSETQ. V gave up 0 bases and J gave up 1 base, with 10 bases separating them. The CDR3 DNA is TGCGCCAGCAGCTTGGTAACGGGAAGGAACACCGGGGAGCTGTTTTTT. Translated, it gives CASSLVTGRNTGELFF.

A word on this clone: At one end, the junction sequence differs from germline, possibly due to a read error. CDR3 sequence: CASSQLTGSSNEQFF. CDR3 coding DNA: TGTGCCAGCAGCCAGTTGACAGGGTCCTCCAATGAGCAGTTCTTC. This chain uses TRBV4-2 with TRBJ2-1, with TRBD1 identical over 7 bases. The germline V gene encodes CDR1 LGHNA and CDR2 YNFKEQ. The CDR3 has 15 amino acids.

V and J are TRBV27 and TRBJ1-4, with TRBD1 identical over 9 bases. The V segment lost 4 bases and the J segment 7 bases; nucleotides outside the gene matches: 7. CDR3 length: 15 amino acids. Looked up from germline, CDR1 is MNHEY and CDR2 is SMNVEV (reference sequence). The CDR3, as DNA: TGTGCCAGCAGTTCCCCGGGACAGGGAACTGAAAAACTGTTTTTT. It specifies CASSSPGQGTEKLFF.

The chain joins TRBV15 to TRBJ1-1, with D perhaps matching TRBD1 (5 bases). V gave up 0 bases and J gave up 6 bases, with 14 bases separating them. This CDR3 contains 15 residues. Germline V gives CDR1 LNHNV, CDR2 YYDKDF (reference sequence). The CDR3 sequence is CATSREGEGHPEAFF. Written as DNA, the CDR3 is TGTGCCACCAGCAGAGAAGGGGAGGGGCACCCTGAAGCTTTCTTT.

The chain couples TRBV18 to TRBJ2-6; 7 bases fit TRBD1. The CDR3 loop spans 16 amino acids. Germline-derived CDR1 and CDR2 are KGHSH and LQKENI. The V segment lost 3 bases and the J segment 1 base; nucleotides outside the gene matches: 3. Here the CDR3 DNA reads TGTGCCAGCTCACCCCTGGGACAGTCTGGGGCCAACGTCCTGACTTTC. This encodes CASSPLGQSGANVLTF.

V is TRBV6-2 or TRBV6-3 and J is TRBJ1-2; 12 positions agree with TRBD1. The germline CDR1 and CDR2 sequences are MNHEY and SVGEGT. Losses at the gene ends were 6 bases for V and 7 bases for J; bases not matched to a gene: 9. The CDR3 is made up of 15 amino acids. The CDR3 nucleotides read TGTGCCAGCAGCCGCCGGGACAGGGGGCCAGTTGGCTACACCTTC. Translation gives CASSRRDRGPVGYTF.

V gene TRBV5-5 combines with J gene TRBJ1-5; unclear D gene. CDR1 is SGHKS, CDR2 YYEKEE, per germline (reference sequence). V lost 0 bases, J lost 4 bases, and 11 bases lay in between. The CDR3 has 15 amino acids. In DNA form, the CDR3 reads TGTGCCAGCAGCTTGGATACGGGGAGGAATCAGCCCCAGCATTTT. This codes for CASSLDTGRNQPQHF.

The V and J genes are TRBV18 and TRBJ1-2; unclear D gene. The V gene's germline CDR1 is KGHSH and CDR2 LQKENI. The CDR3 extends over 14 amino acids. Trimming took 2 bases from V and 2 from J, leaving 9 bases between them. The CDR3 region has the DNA TGTGCCAGCTCACCAAGAGAGGTGAACTATGGCTACACCTTC. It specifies CASSPREVNYGYTF.

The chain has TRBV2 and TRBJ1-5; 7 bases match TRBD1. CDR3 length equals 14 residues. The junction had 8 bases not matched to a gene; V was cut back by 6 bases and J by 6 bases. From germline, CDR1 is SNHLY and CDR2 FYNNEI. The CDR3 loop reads CASRTTGDTQPQHF. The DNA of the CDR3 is TGTGCCAGCAGAACCACAGGGGATACTCAGCCCCAGCATTTT.

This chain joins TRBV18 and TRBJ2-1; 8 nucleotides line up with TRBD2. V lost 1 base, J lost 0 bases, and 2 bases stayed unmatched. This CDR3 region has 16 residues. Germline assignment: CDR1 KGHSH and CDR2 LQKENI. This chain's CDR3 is CASSPLAGGSYNEQFF. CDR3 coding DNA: TGTGCCAGCTCACCACTCGCGGGGGGCTCCTACAATGAGCAGTTCTTC.

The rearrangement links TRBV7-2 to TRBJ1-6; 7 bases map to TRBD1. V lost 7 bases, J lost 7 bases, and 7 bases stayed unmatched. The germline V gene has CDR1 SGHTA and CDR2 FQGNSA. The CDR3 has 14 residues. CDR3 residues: CASTVRQGNSPLHF. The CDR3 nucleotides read TGTGCCAGCACCGTTAGACAGGGAAATTCACCCCTCCACTTT.

Written as DNA, the CDR3 is TGTGCCAGCAGTGAATGGCAGGGTCGCGCCTACGAGCAGTACTTC. Its translation: CASSEWQGRAYEQYF. V gene TRBV2 combines with J gene TRBJ2-7, with D perhaps TRBD1 (5 bases). CDR3 size: 15 residues. Germline loops: CDR1 SNHLY, CDR2 FYNNEI. V was clipped by 2 bases and J by 2 bases, with 13 bases between them.

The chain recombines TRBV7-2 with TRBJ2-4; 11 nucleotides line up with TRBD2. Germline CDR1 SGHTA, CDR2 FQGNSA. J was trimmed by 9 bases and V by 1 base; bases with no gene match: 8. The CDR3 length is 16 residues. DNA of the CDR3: TGTGCCAGCAGCTTAGGAAGTAGCGGGGGGGCCGGCATTCAGTACTTC. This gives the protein CASSLGSSGGAGIQYF.

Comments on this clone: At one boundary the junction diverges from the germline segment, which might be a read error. In DNA, the CDR3 is TGTGCCACCAGTTCACAGGGGAACTATGGCTACACCTTC. Translation gives CATSSQGNYGYTF. This sequence joins TRBV2 and TRBJ1-2; 7 bases agree with TRBD1. The CDR3 has 13 residues. CDR1 is SNHLY and CDR2 is FYNNEI in the germline V gene.

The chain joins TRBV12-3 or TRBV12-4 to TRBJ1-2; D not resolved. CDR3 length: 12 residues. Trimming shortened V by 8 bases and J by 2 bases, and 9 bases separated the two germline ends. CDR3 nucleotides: TGTGCCAGCGCTACGGGGAACTATGGCTACACCTTC. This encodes CASATGNYGYTF.

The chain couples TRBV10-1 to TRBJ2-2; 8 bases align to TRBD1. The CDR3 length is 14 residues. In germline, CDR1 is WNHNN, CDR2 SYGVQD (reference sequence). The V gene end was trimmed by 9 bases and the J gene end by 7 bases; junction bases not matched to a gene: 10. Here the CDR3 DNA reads TGCGCCAGTAGTAGCAGGGGGCGAGTCGGGGAGCTGTTTTTT. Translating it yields CASSSRGRVGELFF.

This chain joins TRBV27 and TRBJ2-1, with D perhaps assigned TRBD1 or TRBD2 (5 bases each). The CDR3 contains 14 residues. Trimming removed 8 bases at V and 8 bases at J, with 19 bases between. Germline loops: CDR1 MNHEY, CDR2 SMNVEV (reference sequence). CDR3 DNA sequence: TGTGCCAGCGGGGGTCCCCGTAGGGGCGATGAGCAGTTCTTC. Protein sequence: CASGGPRRGDEQFF.

The chain's CDR3 is CASSIVGQGTYEQYF. In DNA, the CDR3 is TGTGCCAGTAGTATAGTAGGGCAGGGCACCTACGAGCAGTACTTC. V and J are TRBV19 and TRBJ2-7; D is possibly TRBD1 (5 bases). Germline-derived CDR1 and CDR2 are LNHDA and SQIVND (reference sequence). The V gene lost 1 base and the J gene lost 2 bases, with 12 bases spanning the gap. The CDR3 sequence is 15 residues long.

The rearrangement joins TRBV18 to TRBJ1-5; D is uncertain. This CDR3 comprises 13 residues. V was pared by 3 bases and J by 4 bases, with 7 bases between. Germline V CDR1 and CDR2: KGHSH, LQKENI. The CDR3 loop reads CASSPSQNQPQHF. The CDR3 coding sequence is TGTGCCAGCTCACCGAGTCAAAATCAGCCCCAGCATTTT.

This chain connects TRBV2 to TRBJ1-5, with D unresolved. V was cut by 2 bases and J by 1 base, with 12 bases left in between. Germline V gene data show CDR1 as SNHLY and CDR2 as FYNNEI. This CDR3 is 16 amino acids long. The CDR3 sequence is CASSELTSGSNQPQHF. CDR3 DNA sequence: TGTGCCAGCAGTGAACTGACCTCGGGAAGCAATCAGCCCCAGCATTTT.

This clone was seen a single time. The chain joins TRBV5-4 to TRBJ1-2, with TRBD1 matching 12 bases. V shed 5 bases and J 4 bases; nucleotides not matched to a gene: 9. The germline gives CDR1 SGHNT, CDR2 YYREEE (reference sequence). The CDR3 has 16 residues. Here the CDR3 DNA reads TGTGCCAGCAGACCCCCGGGACAGGGGGCTGGCTATGGCTACACCTTC. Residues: CASRPPGQGAGYGYTF. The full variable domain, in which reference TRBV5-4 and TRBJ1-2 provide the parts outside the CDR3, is ETGVTQSPTHLIKTRGQQVTLRCSSQSGHNTVSWYQQALGQGPQFIFQYYREEENGRGNFPPRFSGLQFPNYSSELNVNALELDDSALYLCASRPPGQGAGYGYTFGSGTRLTVV.

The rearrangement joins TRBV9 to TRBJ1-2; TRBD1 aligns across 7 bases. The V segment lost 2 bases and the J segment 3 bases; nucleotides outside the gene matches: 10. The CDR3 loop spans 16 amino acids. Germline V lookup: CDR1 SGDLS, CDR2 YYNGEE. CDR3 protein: CASSVRTGDSYYGYTF. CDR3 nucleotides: TGTGCCAGCAGCGTTAGGACAGGTGATTCTTACTATGGCTACACCTTC.

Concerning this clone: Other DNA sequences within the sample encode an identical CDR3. The CDR3 nucleotides are TGCAGCGTTGTGCAGGGGAACACTGAAGCTTTCTTT. Its translation: CSVVQGNTEAFF. The V call is TRBV29-1, the J call TRBJ1-1; a possible D gene is TRBD1 (5 bases). V was pared by 4 bases and J by 1 base, with 7 bases between. Germline CDR1 is SQVTM and CDR2 is ANQGSEA. The CDR3 has 12 residues.

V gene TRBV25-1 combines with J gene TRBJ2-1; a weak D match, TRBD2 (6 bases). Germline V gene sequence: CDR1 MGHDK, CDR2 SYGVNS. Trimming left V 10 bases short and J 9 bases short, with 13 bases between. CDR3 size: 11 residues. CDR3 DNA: TGTGCCACCTCCTGGGGGGTTGAGCAGTTCTTC. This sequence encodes CATSWGVEQFF.